What follows is one T cell receptor (beta chain) and its context. The data derive from a study of blood T cell repertoires in COVID-19. Study information: Donors in the United States, Italy and Spain gave samples during acute or convalescent COVID-19.

Original processing methods: Nucleated cell number was recorded as an estimate derived from reference gene primer amplification. Only in-frame clones appear in the TCRdb table, and some are missing; sequencing was by immunoSEQ multiplex PCR. V, J and clone size derive from that table, while D and trimming were established from the DNA sequence. The sample carries about 120,000 clones, around 74% recorded once. Looked up from germline, CDR1 is MGHRA and CDR2 is YSYEKL. This CDR3 has 15 residues. Trimming cost V 8 bases and J 5 bases; bases outside gene matches: 9. The receptor comes from an older woman with acute or convalescent COVID-19. Material: peripheral blood. The V call is TRBV4-1, the J call TRBJ1-4; 9 bases line up with TRBD1. The CDR3 sequence is CASRKWGTGNEKLFF. The CDR3, as DNA: TGCGCCAGCCGGAAATGGGGGACAGGGAATGAAAAACTGTTTTTT.